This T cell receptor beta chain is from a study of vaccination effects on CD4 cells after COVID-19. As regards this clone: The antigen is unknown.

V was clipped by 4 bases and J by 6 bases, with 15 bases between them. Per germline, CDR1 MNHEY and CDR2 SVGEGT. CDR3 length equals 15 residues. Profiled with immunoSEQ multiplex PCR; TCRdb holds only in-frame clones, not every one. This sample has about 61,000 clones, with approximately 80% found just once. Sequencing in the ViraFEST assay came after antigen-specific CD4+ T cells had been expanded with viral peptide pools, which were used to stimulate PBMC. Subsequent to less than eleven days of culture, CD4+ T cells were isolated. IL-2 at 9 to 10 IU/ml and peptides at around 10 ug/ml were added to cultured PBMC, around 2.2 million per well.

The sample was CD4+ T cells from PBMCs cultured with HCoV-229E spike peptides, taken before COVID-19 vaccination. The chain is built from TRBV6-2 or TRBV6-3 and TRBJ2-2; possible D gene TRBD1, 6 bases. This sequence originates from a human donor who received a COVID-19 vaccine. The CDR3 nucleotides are TGTGCCAGCAGTTTTCCGGGACACTACGCCGGGGAGCTGTTTTTT. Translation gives CASSFPGHYAGELFF.